These T cell receptor beta chains were read from a single sample in a study of T cell responses to AZD1222 COVID-19 vaccine. The protocol was immunoSEQ multiplex PCR, while the TCRdb copy is restricted to in-frame clones and leaves out a portion. This listing includes around 140,000 clones. Sequencing was done on a sample of peripheral blood. These receptor sequences come from an adult in good health. Each CDR3 is given with its conserved first and last residue. The D gene is left open where the match is weak.

TRBV2	TRBJ2-2	TRBD1	TGTGCCACCGACAGGGGCGAAACGAACACCGGGGAGCTGTTTTTT	CATDRGETNTGELFF
TRBV7-2	TRBJ1-1	TRBD1	TGTGCCAGCAGCTATGGACAGGGGAACACTGAAGCTTTCTTT	CASSYGQGNTEAFF
TRBV6-2/TRBV6-3	TRBJ1-2	-	TGTGCCAGCAGTTTCCGGGACGGTGGCTACACCTTC	CASSFRDGGYTF
TRBV19	TRBJ2-1	-	TGTGCCAGTAGTATTCGGGGCGACTCTGGGCAGTTCTTC	CASSIRGDSGQFF
TRBV5-1	TRBJ2-3	TRBD1	TGCGCCAGCAGCCGCGGACAGGGAGGAGATACGCAGTATTTT	CASSRGQGGDTQYF
TRBV5-1	TRBJ1-2	TRBD1	TGCGCCAGCAGCCCGGAACAGGGGCGAGGCTACACCTTC	CASSPEQGRGYTF
TRBV20-1	TRBJ1-4	-	TGCAGTGCTAGTGGGGGATCTAATGAAAAACTGTTTTTT	CSASGGSNEKLFF
TRBV28	TRBJ2-2	-	TGTGCCAGCAGTTTGGCAGGGGATCGGACCGGGGAGCTGTTTTTT	CASSLAGDRTGELFF
TRBV6-6	TRBJ2-5	TRBD2	TGTGCCAGCAGTTACTCGGGACTAGCGGGGGAGACCCAGTACTTC	CASSYSGLAGETQYF
TRBV9	TRBJ2-5	TRBD2	TGTGCCAGCAGCGTAGGTGAGCGGGGGTTTACAGAGACCCAGTACTTC	CASSVGERGFTETQYF
TRBV20-1	TRBJ1-2	-	TGCAGTGCTACCGACAGAGGCTACACCTTC	CSATDRGYTF
TRBV30	TRBJ2-1	-	TGTGCCTGGAGTGTAGTAGGGAACTACAATGAGCAGTTCTTC	CAWSVVGNYNEQFF
TRBV19	TRBJ2-7	TRBD2	TGTGCCAGTAGTATAGTGTTTGGGGTAGCGGGCACCTACGAGCAGTACTTC	CASSIVFGVAGTYEQYF
TRBV2	TRBJ1-3	-	TGTGCCAGCAGTCGTCTAGGGAGCACCATATATTTT	CASSRLGSTIYF
TRBV6-1	TRBJ1-1	-	TGTGCCAGCAGTGAAGTGGGGGAGCGCACTGAAGCTTTCTTT	CASSEVGERTEAFF
TRBV6-5	TRBJ1-1	-	TGTGCCAGCAGTTCCCCGGCAGGCCGAGAAGCTTTCTTT	CASSSPAGREAFF
TRBV6-2/TRBV6-3	TRBJ1-5	-	TGTGCCAGCAGTTCGACAGAGAATCAGCCCCAGCATTTT	CASSSTENQPQHF
TRBV25-1	TRBJ1-2	-	TGTGCCAGCACCCCCCATGGCCCAGCTAACTATGGCTACACCTTC	CASTPHGPANYGYTF
TRBV18	TRBJ2-6	-	TGTGCCAGCTCACCTTTCGGAGAGAGCTCTGGGGCCAACGTCCTGACTTTC	CASSPFGESSGANVLTF
TRBV28	TRBJ2-5	TRBD2	TGTGCCAGCAGAGCCCTAGCGGGGTGGTACGAGACCCAGTACTTC	CASRALAGWYETQYF